The clone carrying this TCR beta chain was detected ten times or more. Its cognate antigen is unknown. Two separate time points each saw a draw of about 6 milliliters of peripheral blood. From genomic DNA, two-round multiplex PCR was used to amplify TCR beta CDR3. It was primers specific to each TRBV and TRBJ gene that first-round PCR used. TCRdb passed the multiplex PCR reads through MiXCR, listing each CDR3 protein once. The sample lists 25,000 to 35,000 distinct CDR3 sequences; around half were seen once. This entry comes from a study of prognosis after radiotherapy for stage I lung cancer. Study summary: Aged roughly 50 to 84 years, with a median of 74.5 years, the patients were 10 to 15 men and roughly six women. Study conclusions and caveats: A fall in unique TCR clone counts followed stereotactic body radiation therapy, with medians of approximately 9,100 versus 7,200.

CDR3 length equals 14 residues. The V gene lost 8 bases and the J gene lost 4 bases, with 15 bases spanning the gap. Germline-derived CDR1 and CDR2 are SGHTA and FQGNSA. The rearrangement joins TRBV7-2 to TRBJ1-5; maybe TRBD1 (5 bases). The sequencing here drew on PBMCs, taken before or after stereotactic body radiation therapy (not recorded which). The sequence was collected from a donor over 45 with non-small cell lung cancer. CDR3 sequence: CASYHGEGNQPQHF. CDR3 DNA sequence: TGTGCCAGCTACCACGGGGAGGGGAATCAGCCCCAGCATTTT. Full variable domain (outside the CDR3, taken from reference TRBV7-2 and TRBJ1-5): GAGVSQSPSNKVTEKGKDVELRCDPISGHTALYWYRQSLGQGLEFLIYFQGNSAPDKSGLPSDRFSAERTGGSVSTLTIQRTQQEDSAVYLCASYHGEGNQPQHFGDGTRLSIL.